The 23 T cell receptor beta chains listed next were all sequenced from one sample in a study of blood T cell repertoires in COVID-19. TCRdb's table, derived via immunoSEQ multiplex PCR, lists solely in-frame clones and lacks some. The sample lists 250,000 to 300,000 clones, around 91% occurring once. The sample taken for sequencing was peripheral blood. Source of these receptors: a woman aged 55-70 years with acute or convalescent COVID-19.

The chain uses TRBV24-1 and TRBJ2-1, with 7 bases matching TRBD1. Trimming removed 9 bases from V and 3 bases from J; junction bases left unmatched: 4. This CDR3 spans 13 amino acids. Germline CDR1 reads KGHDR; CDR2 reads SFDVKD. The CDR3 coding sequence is TGTGCCACCTTGGACAGGAGCTACAATGAGCAGTTCTTC. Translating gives CATLDRSYNEQFF.

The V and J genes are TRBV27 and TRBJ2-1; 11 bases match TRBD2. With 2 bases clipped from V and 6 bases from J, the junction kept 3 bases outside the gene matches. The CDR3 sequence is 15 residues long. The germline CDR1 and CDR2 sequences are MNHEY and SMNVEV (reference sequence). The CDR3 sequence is CASSLTTSGANEQFF. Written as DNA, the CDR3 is TGTGCCAGCAGTTTAACGACTAGCGGGGCCAATGAGCAGTTCTTC.

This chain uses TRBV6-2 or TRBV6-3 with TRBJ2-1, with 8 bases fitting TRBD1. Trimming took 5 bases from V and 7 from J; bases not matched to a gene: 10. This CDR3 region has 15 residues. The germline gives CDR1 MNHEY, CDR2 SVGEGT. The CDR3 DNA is TGTGCCAGCAGTCCCCTGACAGGGGTTGGGAATGAGCAGTTCTTC. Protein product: CASSPLTGVGNEQFF.

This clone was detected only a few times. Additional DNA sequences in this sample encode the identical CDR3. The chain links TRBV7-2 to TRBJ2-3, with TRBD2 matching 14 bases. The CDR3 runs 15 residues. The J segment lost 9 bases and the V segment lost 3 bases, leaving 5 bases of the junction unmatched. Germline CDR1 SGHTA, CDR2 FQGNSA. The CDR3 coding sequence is TGTGCCAGCAGCTTGGGGGGGACTAGCGGGAGAACGCAGTATTTT. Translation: CASSLGGTSGRTQYF.

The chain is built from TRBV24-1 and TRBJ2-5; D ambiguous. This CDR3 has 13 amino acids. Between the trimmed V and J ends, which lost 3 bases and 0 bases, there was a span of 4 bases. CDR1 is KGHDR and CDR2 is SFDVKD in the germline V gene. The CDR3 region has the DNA TGTGCCACCAGTGATGCGTACCAAGAGACCCAGTACTTC. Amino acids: CATSDAYQETQYF.

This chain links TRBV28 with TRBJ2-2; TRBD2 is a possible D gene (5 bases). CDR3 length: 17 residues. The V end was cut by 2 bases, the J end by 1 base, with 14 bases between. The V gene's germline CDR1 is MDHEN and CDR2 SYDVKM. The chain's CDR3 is CASSLSSGVRNTGELFF. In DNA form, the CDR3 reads TGTGCCAGCAGTTTAAGTTCCGGGGTACGGAACACCGGGGAGCTGTTTTTT.

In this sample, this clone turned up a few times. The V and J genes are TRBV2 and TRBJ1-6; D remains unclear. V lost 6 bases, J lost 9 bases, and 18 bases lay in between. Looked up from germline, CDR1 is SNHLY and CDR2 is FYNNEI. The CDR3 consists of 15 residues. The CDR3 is CASSERMEGSSPLHF. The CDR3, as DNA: TGTGCCAGCAGCGAACGGATGGAGGGCTCTTCACCCCTCCACTTT.

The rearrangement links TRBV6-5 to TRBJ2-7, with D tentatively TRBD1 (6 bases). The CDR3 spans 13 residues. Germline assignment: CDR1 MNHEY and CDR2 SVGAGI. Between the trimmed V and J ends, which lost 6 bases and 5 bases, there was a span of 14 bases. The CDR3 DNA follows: TGTGCCAGCAGGATGAACAGGGCCCACGAGCAGTACTTC. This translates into CASRMNRAHEQYF.

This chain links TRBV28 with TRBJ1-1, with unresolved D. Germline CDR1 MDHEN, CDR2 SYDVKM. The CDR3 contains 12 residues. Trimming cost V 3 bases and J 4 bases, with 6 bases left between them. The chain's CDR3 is CASSLEGTEAFF. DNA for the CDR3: TGTGCCAGCAGTTTGGAGGGCACTGAAGCTTTCTTT.

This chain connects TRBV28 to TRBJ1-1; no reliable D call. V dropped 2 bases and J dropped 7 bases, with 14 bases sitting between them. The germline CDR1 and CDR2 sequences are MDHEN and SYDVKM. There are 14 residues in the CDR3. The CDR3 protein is CASSLSSYPGEAFF. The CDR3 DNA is TGTGCCAGCAGTTTAAGCTCTTACCCCGGTGAAGCTTTCTTT.

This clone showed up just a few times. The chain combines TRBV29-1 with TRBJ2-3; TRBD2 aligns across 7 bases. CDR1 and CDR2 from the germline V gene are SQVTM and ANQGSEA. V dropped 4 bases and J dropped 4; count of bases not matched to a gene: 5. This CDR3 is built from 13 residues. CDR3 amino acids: CSVGAGASDTQYF. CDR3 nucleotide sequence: TGCAGCGTTGGGGCGGGAGCCTCAGATACGCAGTATTTT.

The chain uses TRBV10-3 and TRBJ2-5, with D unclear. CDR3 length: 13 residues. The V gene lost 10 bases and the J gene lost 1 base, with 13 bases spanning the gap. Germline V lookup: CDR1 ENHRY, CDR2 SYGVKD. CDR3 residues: CATSRGVQETQYF. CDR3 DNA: TGTGCCACCTCTCGAGGCGTCCAAGAGACCCAGTACTTC.

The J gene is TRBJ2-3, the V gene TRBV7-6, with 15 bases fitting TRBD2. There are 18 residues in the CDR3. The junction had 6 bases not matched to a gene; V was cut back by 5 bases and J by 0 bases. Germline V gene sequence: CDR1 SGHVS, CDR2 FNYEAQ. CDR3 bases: TGTGCCAGCAGCACCGGGACTAGCGGGGGGTTAAGCACAGATACGCAGTATTTT. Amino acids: CASSTGTSGGLSTDTQYF.

CDR3 DNA: TGCGCCAGCAGCTTGGATTCCAGGACTACCTTC. Translating gives CASSLDSRTTF. The chain couples TRBV5-1 to TRBJ1-2; D unclear. CDR1 SGHRS and CDR2 YFSETQ come from the germline V gene. The V gene lost 0 bases and the J gene lost 14 bases, with 11 bases spanning the gap. The CDR3 extends over 11 amino acids.

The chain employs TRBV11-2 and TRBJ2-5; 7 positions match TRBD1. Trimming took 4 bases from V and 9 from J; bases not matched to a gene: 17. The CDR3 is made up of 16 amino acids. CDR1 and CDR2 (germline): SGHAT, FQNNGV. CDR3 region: CASSSTLDRTFPPQYF. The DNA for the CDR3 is TGTGCCAGCAGCTCGACGTTGGACAGGACCTTTCCCCCCCAGTACTTC.

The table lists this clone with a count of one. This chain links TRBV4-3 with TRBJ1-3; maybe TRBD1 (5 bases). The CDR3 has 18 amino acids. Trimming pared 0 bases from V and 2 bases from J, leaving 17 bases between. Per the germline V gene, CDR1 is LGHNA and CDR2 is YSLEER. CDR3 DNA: TGCGCCAGCAGCCAAGATTTGACTTGGGGGGAGGCTGGAAACACCATATATTTT. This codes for CASSQDLTWGEAGNTIYF.

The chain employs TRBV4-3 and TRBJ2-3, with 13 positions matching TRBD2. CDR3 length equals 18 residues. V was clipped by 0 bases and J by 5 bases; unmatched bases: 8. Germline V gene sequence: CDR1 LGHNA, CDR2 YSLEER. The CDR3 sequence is CASSQEAGTSGTGDTQYF. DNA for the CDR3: TGCGCCAGCAGCCAAGAGGCCGGGACTAGCGGGACGGGAGATACGCAGTATTTT.

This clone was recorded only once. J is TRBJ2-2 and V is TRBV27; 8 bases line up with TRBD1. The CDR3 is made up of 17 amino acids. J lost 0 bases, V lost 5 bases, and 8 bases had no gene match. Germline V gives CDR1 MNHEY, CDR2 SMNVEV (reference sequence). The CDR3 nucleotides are TGTGCCAGCAGTCCTACCGGGACAGGTTCGAACACCGGGGAGCTGTTTTTT. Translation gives CASSPTGTGSNTGELFF.

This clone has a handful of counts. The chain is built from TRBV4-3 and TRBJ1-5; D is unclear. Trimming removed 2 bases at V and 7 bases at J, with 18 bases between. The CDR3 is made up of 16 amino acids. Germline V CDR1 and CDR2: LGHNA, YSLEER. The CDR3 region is CASSQRREAREQPQHF. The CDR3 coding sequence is TGCGCCAGCAGCCAACGAAGGGAGGCTCGGGAGCAGCCCCAGCATTTT.

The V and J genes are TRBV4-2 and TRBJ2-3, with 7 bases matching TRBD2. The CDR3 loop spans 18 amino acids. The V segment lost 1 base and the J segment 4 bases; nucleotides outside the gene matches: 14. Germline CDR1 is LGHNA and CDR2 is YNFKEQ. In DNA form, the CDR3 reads TGTGCCAGCAGCCAAGGTGTCAGGGTGGGAGGGAGCGCAGATACGCAGTATTTT. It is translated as CASSQGVRVGGSADTQYF.

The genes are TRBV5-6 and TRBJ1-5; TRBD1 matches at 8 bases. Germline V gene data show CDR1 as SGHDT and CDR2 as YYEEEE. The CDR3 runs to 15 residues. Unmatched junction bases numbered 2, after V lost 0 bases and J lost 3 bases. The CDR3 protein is CASSLAGGPNQPQHF. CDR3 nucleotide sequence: TGTGCCAGCAGCTTGGCAGGGGGCCCCAATCAGCCCCAGCATTTT.

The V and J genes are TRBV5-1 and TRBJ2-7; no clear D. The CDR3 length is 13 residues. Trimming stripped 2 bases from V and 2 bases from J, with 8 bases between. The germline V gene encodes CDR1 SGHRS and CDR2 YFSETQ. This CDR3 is CASSLENAYEQYF. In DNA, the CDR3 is TGCGCCAGCAGCTTAGAGAACGCCTACGAGCAGTACTTC.

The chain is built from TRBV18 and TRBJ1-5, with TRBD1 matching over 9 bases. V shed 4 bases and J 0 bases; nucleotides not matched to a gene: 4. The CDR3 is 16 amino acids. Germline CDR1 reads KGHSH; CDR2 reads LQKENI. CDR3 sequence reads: CASSRGTGYSNQPQHF. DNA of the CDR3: TGTGCCAGCTCACGCGGGACAGGGTATAGCAATCAGCCCCAGCATTTT.